The source of this T cell receptor beta chain is a study of CD8 T cell repertoires and HIV-1 epitope variants. Study background: Controls included no peptide, Ebola AY9 epitope, and a CMV, EBV, flu pool.

Trimming pared 5 bases from V and 5 bases from J, leaving 16 bases between. The V gene's germline CDR1 is MNHEY and CDR2 SVGAGI. The CDR3 sequence is 14 residues long. Method: immunoSEQ multiplex PCR; TCRdb's copy keeps in-frame clones and lacks some. Found here are 4,500 to 7,000 clones, 50% to 70% of them singletons; the top ten hold 41%. Remarks on this clone: Antigen: not known.

This TCR derives from a male donor with HIV. Sequencing input: cultured CD8+ T cells derived from PBMCs. The chain combines TRBV6-5 with TRBJ2-7; either TRBD1 or TRBD2 may fit D (5 bases each). CDR3 region: CASSPGPTGNEQYF. The DNA of the CDR3 is TGTGCCAGCAGTCCGGGACCCACCGGGAACGAGCAGTACTTC.